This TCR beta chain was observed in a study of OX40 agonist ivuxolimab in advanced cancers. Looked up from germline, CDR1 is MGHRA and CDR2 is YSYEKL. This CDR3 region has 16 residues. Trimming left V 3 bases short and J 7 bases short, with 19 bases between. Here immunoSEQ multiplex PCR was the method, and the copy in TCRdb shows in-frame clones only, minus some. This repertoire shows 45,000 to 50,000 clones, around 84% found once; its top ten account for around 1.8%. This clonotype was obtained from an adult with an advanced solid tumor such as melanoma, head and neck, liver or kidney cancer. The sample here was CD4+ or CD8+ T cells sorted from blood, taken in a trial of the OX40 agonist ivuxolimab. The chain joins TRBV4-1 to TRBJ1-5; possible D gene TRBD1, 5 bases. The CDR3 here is CASSHPVKGAGQPQHF. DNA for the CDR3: TGCGCCAGCAGCCACCCGGTAAAAGGGGCAGGGCAGCCCCAGCATTTT.